Given below is one T cell receptor beta chain in context. Its target is not known. The CDR3 is 17 amino acids. V lost 4 bases and J lost 6; bases outside the gene matches: 12. Germline assignment: CDR1 LNHDA and CDR2 SQIVND (reference sequence). Reverse transcribing all isolated RNA meant expressed TCRB transcripts were sequenced. Repertoires were generated with immunoSEQ multiplex PCR, while TCRdb's copy carries only in-frame clones and drops some. The data hold 45,000 to 60,000 clones, with 63% observed a single time. This entry comes from a study of beta chain features in type 1 diabetes. In the study overall: The number of sorted cells examined across all samples was some 100 million.

Over 95% purity was reached by all sorted populations. Notes on the study in general: There was a moderate but significant shortening of TCRB CDR3s in all four CD4+ subsets of Type 1 diabetes patients. Any HLA effect on TCRB rearrangement was left unresolved by small sub-analyses.

Sequences were obtained from stem cell memory CD4+ T cells from blood. The gene calls are TRBV19 and TRBJ2-1; 10 bases are a match to TRBD2. The origin of this receptor is a woman aged 25 to 39 with type 1 diabetes. CDR3: CASSTIIAGGRSNEQFF. As DNA, the CDR3 is TGTGCCAGTAGTACGATAATAGCGGGAGGTCGTAGCAATGAGCAGTTCTTC.